One sample yielded the 31 T cell receptor beta chains listed below, sequenced in a study of cytomegalovirus exposure and HLA in healthy donors. Produced via immunoSEQ multiplex PCR; TCRdb's table is partial and in-frame only. The sample has around 300,000 clones; over 75% are singletons. The sample comprised PBMCs. These receptors came from a man between 25 and 39 years old in good health and CMV-seronegative.

V usage is TRBV18 and J usage is TRBJ1-6, with D uncertain. CDR1 is KGHSH, CDR2 LQKENI, per germline. V was trimmed by 4 bases and J by 7 bases, leaving 23 bases between them. This CDR3 contains 18 residues. CDR3 DNA: TGTGCCAGCTCACGCGCGACGGTGGTTGAATCGGGAAATTCACCCCTCCACTTT. It specifies CASSRATVVESGNSPLHF.

The genes are TRBV6-5 and TRBJ2-5, with D tentatively TRBD1 (5 bases). V gave up 5 bases and J gave up 4 bases, with 11 bases separating them. The CDR3 loop spans 13 amino acids. Germline values: CDR1 MNHEY, CDR2 SVGAGI. The CDR3 reads CASSIQGIETQYF. CDR3 DNA: TGTGCCAGCAGTATTCAGGGTATAGAGACCCAGTACTTC.

CDR3 nucleotides: TGTGCCAGCAGTTTCGGCATAGCGGTAGGCTACAATGAGCAGTTCTTC. The encoded protein is CASSFGIAVGYNEQFF. V usage is TRBV28 and J usage is TRBJ2-1; a weak D match, TRBD2 (6 bases). Germline V gene lookup returns CDR1 MDHEN and CDR2 SYDVKM. V was clipped by 3 bases and J by 3 bases, with 15 bases between them. CDR3 length: 16 amino acids.

The gene calls are TRBV20-1 and TRBJ1-1; D gene unclear. The germline CDR1 and CDR2 sequences are DFQATT and SNEGSKA (reference sequence). CDR3 length: 11 amino acids. CDR3 DNA sequence: TGCAGCGAGCCGCAGAACACTGAAGCTTTCTTT. This encodes CSEPQNTEAFF.

CDR3 residues: CASSLADRYSNQPQHF. CDR3 nucleotide sequence: TGTGCCAGCAGCCTAGCCGACCGATATAGCAATCAGCCCCAGCATTTT. V and J are TRBV6-6 and TRBJ1-5, with unresolved D. CDR1 and CDR2 (germline): MNHNY, SVGAGI (reference sequence). The CDR3 sequence is 16 residues long. Trimming left V 6 bases short and J 0 bases short, with 15 bases between.

V and J are TRBV6-5 and TRBJ2-7, with a possible D match to TRBD1 (6 bases). Looked up from germline, CDR1 is MNHEY and CDR2 is SVGAGI. V was shortened by 0 bases and J by 6 bases, with 15 bases between the two germline ends. The CDR3 totals 15 residues. The CDR3 sequence is CASSYSMRRGSEQYF. The DNA for the CDR3 is TGTGCCAGCAGTTACTCGATGCGCAGGGGTAGCGAGCAGTACTTC.

This clone was detected only once. The chain joins TRBV15 to TRBJ2-3, with a weak D call TRBD1 (6 bases). Trimming took 0 bases from V and 8 from J, leaving 18 bases between them. Germline-derived CDR1 and CDR2 are LNHNV and YYDKDF (reference sequence). This CDR3 comprises 16 residues. Here the CDR3 reads CATSREGTSKAGTQYF. The CDR3 nucleotides are TGTGCCACCAGCAGAGAGGGGACATCGAAGGCAGGTACGCAGTATTTT.

On this clone itself: Other DNA sequences of this sample code for an identical CDR3. The CDR3 loop reads CASSLVGGFSGNTIYF. As DNA, the CDR3 is TGTGCCAGCAGCTTAGTCGGGGGGTTCTCTGGAAACACCATATATTTT. This chain connects TRBV7-2 to TRBJ1-3; possibly TRBD1 for D (5 bases). CDR3 length: 16 residues. V was pared by 1 base and J by 0 bases, with 10 bases between. CDR1 and CDR2 from the germline V gene are SGHTA and FQGNSA.

The chain is built from TRBV18 and TRBJ1-6; 8 bases agree with TRBD1. There are 16 residues in the CDR3. J lost 11 bases, V lost 3 bases, and 12 bases had no gene match. CDR1 and CDR2 from the germline V gene are KGHSH and LQKENI. Here the CDR3 DNA reads TGTGCCAGCTCACCGACCCTCGGACAGGGCAGGGCACCCCTCCACTTT. Its protein product is CASSPTLGQGRAPLHF. The full variable domain, with the rest looked up from reference TRBV18 and TRBJ1-6, is NAGVMQNPRHLVRRRGQEARLRCSPMKGHSHVYWYRQLPEEGLKFMVYLQKENIIDESGMPKERFSAEFPKEGPSILRIQQVVRGDSAAYFCASSPTLGQGRAPLHFGNGTRLTVT.

V is TRBV6-5 and J is TRBJ1-6, with D possibly being TRBD1 (5 bases). The CDR3 covers 14 residues. With 3 bases removed from V and 4 bases from J, the gap between germline ends came to 7 bases. Germline V lookup: CDR1 MNHEY, CDR2 SVGAGI. CDR3 nucleotides: TGTGCCAGCAGTTATCAGGGTTATAATTCACCCCTCCACTTT. Amino acid sequence: CASSYQGYNSPLHF.

The rearrangement joins TRBV4-3 to TRBJ2-7, with TRBD1 matching over 9 bases. The ends lost 2 bases at V and 5 bases at J; junction bases unmatched: 7. The CDR3 sequence is 15 residues long. Germline loops: CDR1 LGHNA, CDR2 YSLEER. The DNA for the CDR3 is TGCGCCAGCAGCCAACCGGGACAGGGTATCCACGAGCAGTACTTC. Translated: CASSQPGQGIHEQYF.

A remark on this clone: The same CDR3 can be traced to other DNA sequences in this sample. The chain uses TRBV7-6 and TRBJ2-3, with a possible D match to TRBD1 (6 bases). V shed 2 bases and J shed 0 bases, with 9 bases lying between them. Germline V gene lookup returns CDR1 SGHVS and CDR2 FNYEAQ. This CDR3 is 15 amino acids long. The CDR3 nucleotides read TGTGCCAGCAGCTTACCCGGACAGAGCACAGATACGCAGTATTTT. It translates to CASSLPGQSTDTQYF.

The rearrangement links TRBV30 to TRBJ1-3; D gene ambiguous. With 0 bases removed from V and 4 bases from J, the gap between germline ends came to 4 bases. The length of the CDR3 is 12 residues. Germline CDR1 reads GTSNPN; CDR2 reads SVGIG (reference sequence). CDR3 coding DNA: TGTGCCTGGAGTGTACTAGGAAACACCATATATTTT. Its translation: CAWSVLGNTIYF.

The CDR3 DNA sequence: TGCGCCAGCAGCCAAGATCAGCAGGGACTGATAACCTACGAGCAGTACTTC. Protein sequence: CASSQDQQGLITYEQYF. The chain is built from TRBV4-1 and TRBJ2-7; tentative D call: TRBD2 (6 bases). CDR3 length: 17 amino acids. Trimming removed 0 bases from V and 2 bases from J, with 17 bases in between. Germline V gene sequence: CDR1 MGHRA, CDR2 YSYEKL.

This clone appeared a single time. This chain joins TRBV4-3 and TRBJ2-7; D is possibly TRBD1 (8 bases). This CDR3 spans 16 amino acids. V lost 1 base and J 2 bases, leaving 15 bases between the germline ends. CDR1 is LGHNA, CDR2 YSLEER, per germline. For the CDR3, the DNA is TGCGCCAGCAGCCAAGCCTGGACAGGGAGGGCCTACGAGCAGTACTTC. Protein: CASSQAWTGRAYEQYF.

CDR3 DNA: TGTGCCAGCAGCGTAGATAAATTAGCGGTTGGCTCCTACGAGCAGTACTTC. Its translation is CASSVDKLAVGSYEQYF. The J gene is TRBJ2-7, the V gene TRBV9, with TRBD2 as a possible D gene (6 bases). Germline V CDR1 and CDR2: SGDLS, YYNGEE. Trimming shortened V by 0 bases and J by 0 bases, and 16 bases separated the two germline ends. The CDR3 is made up of 17 amino acids.

J is TRBJ2-1 and V is TRBV11-2; TRBD2 matches at 11 bases. The CDR3 sequence is 15 residues long. Losses at the gene ends were 5 bases for V and 7 bases for J; bases not matched to a gene: 7. Germline lookup yields CDR1 SGHAT and CDR2 FQNNGV. The CDR3 loop reads CASSAGLAALNEQFF. The CDR3 coding sequence is TGTGCCAGCAGCGCGGGACTAGCGGCGCTAAATGAGCAGTTCTTC.

V and J are TRBV29-1 and TRBJ2-7; 9 nucleotides align to TRBD1. The CDR3 sequence is 15 residues long. Trimming removed 4 bases from V and 2 bases from J; junction bases left unmatched: 9. The germline gives CDR1 SQVTM, CDR2 ANQGSEA. The CDR3 reads CSVAPDRGPPYEQYF. CDR3 bases: TGCAGCGTTGCCCCGGACAGGGGACCTCCCTACGAGCAGTACTTC.

V usage is TRBV30 and J usage is TRBJ1-1, with 12 bases matching TRBD1. CDR3 size: 14 residues. Per the germline V gene, CDR1 is GTSNPN and CDR2 is SVGIG (reference sequence). V lost 2 bases, J lost 6 bases, and 4 bases stayed unmatched. Here the CDR3 reads CAWSSGQGAPEAFF. The CDR3 region has the DNA TGTGCCTGGAGTTCGGGACAGGGGGCCCCTGAAGCTTTCTTT.

This clone showed up just a few times. CDR3 bases: TGTGCCAGCAGCTTGAGATGGGGCGAAGATGGCTACACCTTC. Translating gives CASSLRWGEDGYTF. V gene TRBV5-5 combines with J gene TRBJ1-2, with D perhaps TRBD1 (5 bases). V was clipped by 1 base and J by 6 bases, with 13 bases between them. The CDR3 consists of 14 residues. CDR1 and CDR2 (germline): SGHKS, YYEKEE (reference sequence).

The chain carries TRBV15 and TRBJ2-3; D possibly corresponds to TRBD1 (6 bases). Between the trimmed V and J ends, which lost 1 base and 4 bases, there was a span of 18 bases. The CDR3 totals 17 residues. Per the germline V gene, CDR1 is LNHNV and CDR2 is YYDKDF (reference sequence). Here the CDR3 reads CATSRGGQRINPDTQYF. CDR3 sequence (DNA): TGTGCCACCAGCAGAGGAGGACAGAGGATAAACCCAGATACGCAGTATTTT.

This clone has only one observation. The chain recombines TRBV7-8 with TRBJ1-5, with 12 bases matching TRBD1. The CDR3 covers 15 residues. Germline values: CDR1 SGHVS, CDR2 FQNEAQ. J was trimmed by 6 bases and V by 3 bases; bases with no gene match: 3. The CDR3 DNA reads as TGTGCCAGCAGCTTCGGGACAGGGGGCGGTCAGCCCCAGCATTTT. Protein sequence: CASSFGTGGGQPQHF.

The chain joins TRBV5-8 to TRBJ2-5, with D perhaps TRBD2 (5 bases). V lost 0 bases to trimming and J lost 1 base, with 13 bases between them. CDR1 and CDR2 from the germline V gene are SGHTS and YDEGEE. The CDR3 extends over 16 amino acids. Here the CDR3 DNA reads TGTGCCAGCAGCTTGGGACTAAACGATATCCAAGAGACCCAGTACTTC. Amino acid sequence: CASSLGLNDIQETQYF.

The chain joins TRBV30 to TRBJ2-7; no clear D gene. Germline V gene lookup returns CDR1 GTSNPN and CDR2 SVGIG (reference sequence). The CDR3 totals 10 residues. The ends were cut back, 3 bases at V and 3 bases at J, with 3 bases in the middle. Here the CDR3 reads CAWSGYEQYF. The CDR3 nucleotides are TGTGCCTGGAGCGGCTACGAGCAGTACTTC. Combining the CDR3 with reference TRBV30 and TRBJ2-7 gives the whole variable domain SQTIHQWPATLVQPVGSPLSLECTVEGTSNPNLYWYRQAAGRGLQLLFYSVGIGQISSEVPQNLSASRPQDRQFILSSKKLLLSDSGFYLCAWSGYEQYFGPGTRLTVT.

The rearrangement uses TRBV18 and TRBJ2-7; TRBD1 matches at 7 bases. The CDR3 length is 16 residues. In germline, CDR1 is KGHSH, CDR2 LQKENI. J gave up 0 bases and V 2 bases, and 7 bases lay outside the gene matches. CDR3 sequence: CASSPIPGQYSYEQYF. The CDR3 bases are TGTGCCAGCTCACCAATTCCGGGACAGTACTCCTACGAGCAGTACTTC.

This chain joins TRBV5-6 and TRBJ2-7; possible D gene TRBD2, 6 bases. Germline V gene sequence: CDR1 SGHDT, CDR2 YYEEEE. The V and J ends lost 2 bases and 5 bases respectively, with 11 bases between them. The CDR3 loop spans 13 amino acids. This CDR3 reads CASSFGTPNEQYF. CDR3 DNA: TGTGCCAGCAGCTTCGGGACTCCCAACGAGCAGTACTTC.

As for this clone: Other nucleotide sequences from this sample produce the same CDR3. The CDR3 DNA sequence: TGTGCCAGCAGCTCGGACAGGGGATCTTACGAGCAGTACTTC. This sequence encodes CASSSDRGSYEQYF. The chain has TRBV7-2 and TRBJ2-7; 9 positions agree with TRBD1. The CDR3 covers 14 residues. The germline CDR1 and CDR2 sequences are SGHTA and FQGNSA. V dropped 4 bases and J dropped 4; count of bases not matched to a gene: 5.

The chain combines TRBV5-1 with TRBJ2-7; 7 bases are a match to TRBD2. The V and J ends lost 3 bases and 0 bases, in that order; junction bases with no gene match: 6. This CDR3 is 15 amino acids long. The germline gives CDR1 SGHRS, CDR2 YFSETQ. DNA for the CDR3: TGCGCCAGCAGCTCCCTGCGGGGGACCTCCTACGAGCAGTACTTC. Translating gives CASSSLRGTSYEQYF.

The rearrangement links TRBV5-1 to TRBJ2-7; 9 positions agree with TRBD1. V trimming: 3 bases; J trimming: 7 bases; junction bases outside the gene matches: 5. The CDR3 consists of 13 residues. CDR1 is SGHRS and CDR2 is YFSETQ in the germline V gene. The CDR3 bases are TGCGCCAGCAGCTGGGACAGGGCTGGGGAGCAGTACTTC. It translates to CASSWDRAGEQYF.

This clone occurred once. The V gene is TRBV5-1, the J gene TRBJ1-2; D is perhaps TRBD1 (6 bases). Germline V CDR1 and CDR2: SGHRS, YFSETQ. Trimming stripped 2 bases from V and 3 bases from J, with 17 bases between. CDR3 length equals 16 residues. For the CDR3, the DNA is TGCGCCAGCAGCTTCTCCCAAAGGGGGGGGGACTATGGCTACACCTTC. This gives the protein CASSFSQRGGDYGYTF. Using reference TRBV5-1 and TRBJ1-2 for the parts outside the CDR3, the full variable domain is KAGVTQTPRYLIKTRGQQVTLSCSPISGHRSVSWYQQTPGQGLQFLFEYFSETQRNKGNFPGRFSGRQFSNSRSEMNVSTLELGDSALYLCASSFSQRGGDYGYTFGSGTRLTVV.

The genes are TRBV15 and TRBJ1-5; no clear D gene. Germline-derived CDR1 and CDR2 are LNHNV and YYDKDF (reference sequence). V gave up 2 bases and J gave up 0 bases, with 11 bases separating them. There are 16 residues in the CDR3. DNA of the CDR3: TGTGCCACCAGCAGAAGAACAGCTTATAGCAATCAGCCCCAGCATTTT. Protein sequence: CATSRRTAYSNQPQHF.